Sequencing of this TCR beta chain was carried out in a study of control samples from healthy donors and cancer patients. Profiling relied on immunoSEQ multiplex PCR, and the TCRdb table lists in-frame clones only, not all of them. There are some 150,000 clones in the sample; approximately 94% occur only once, and under 15% lies in the top ten. Between the trimmed V and J ends, which lost 4 bases and 2 bases, there was a span of 18 bases. The germline gives CDR1 GTSNPN, CDR2 SVGIG (reference sequence). This CDR3 contains 15 residues. The sequenced material came from blood. This clonotype was sampled from a man aged 35-49 years in good health. J is TRBJ2-7 and V is TRBV30; TRBD1 might be the D (6 bases). The DNA for the CDR3 is TGTGCCTGGACCACAGGGACCTGGCGGACCTACGAGCAGTACTTC. It encodes CAWTTGTWRTYEQYF.